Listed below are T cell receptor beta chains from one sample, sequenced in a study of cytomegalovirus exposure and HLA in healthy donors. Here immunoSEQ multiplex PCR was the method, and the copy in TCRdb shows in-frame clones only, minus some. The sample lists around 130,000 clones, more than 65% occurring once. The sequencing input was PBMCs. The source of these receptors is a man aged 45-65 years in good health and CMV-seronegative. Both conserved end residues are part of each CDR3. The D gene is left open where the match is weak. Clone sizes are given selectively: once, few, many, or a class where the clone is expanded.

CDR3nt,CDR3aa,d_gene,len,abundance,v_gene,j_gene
TGTGCCAGCAGCGTAGTCCCTACTGAATACACAGATACGCAGTATTTT,CASSVVPTEYTDTQYF,.,16,.,TRBV9,TRBJ2-3
TGTGCCAGTATCGCTGCGGGATCATTTGAAAAACTGTTTTTT,CASIAAGSFEKLFF,.,14,.,TRBV19,TRBJ1-4
TGTGCCAGCAGCTACAGGGGTATCCCTAAGGAGACCCAGTACTTC,CASSYRGIPKETQYF,TRBD1,15,.,TRBV6-6,TRBJ2-5
TGTGCCAGCAGCCAAGACAGGGTCCAAGAGACCCAGTACTTC,CASSQDRVQETQYF,TRBD1,14,.,TRBV11-2,TRBJ2-5
TGTGCCAGCGGTGCGACCTACGAGCAGTACTTC,CASGATYEQYF,.,11,.,TRBV13,TRBJ2-7
TGTGCCAGCAGCGCCGGGACAGTCTATAGCAATCAGCCCCAGCATTTT,CASSAGTVYSNQPQHF,TRBD1,16,.,TRBV7-9,TRBJ1-5
TGTGCCATCACCCAGACACCGAGCCGCTACGAGCAGTACTTC,CAITQTPSRYEQYF,.,14,.,TRBV10-3,TRBJ2-7
TGTGCCAGCAGCCTCCCGAGGGGGGGCACCGGGGAGCTGTTTTTT,CASSLPRGGTGELFF,.,15,.,TRBV6-1,TRBJ2-2
TGCGCCAGCAGCTTGGGCGGAACTATGAGCAATTCACCCCTCCACTTT,CASSLGGTMSNSPLHF,.,16,.,TRBV5-1,TRBJ1-6
TGTGCCAGCCGGGACAGGGGCACCGGGGAGCTGTTTTTT,CASRDRGTGELFF,TRBD1,13,.,TRBV2,TRBJ2-2
TGTGCCGCCGCGGCGGACCGGAGTCAGGGGGGTTTCTTT,CAAAADRSQGGFF,TRBD1,13,.,TRBV19,TRBJ1-1
TGCGCCAGCAGACTTACGCAGGGGGATAATTCACCCCTCCACTTT,CASRLTQGDNSPLHF,TRBD1,15,.,TRBV10-2,TRBJ1-6
TGTGCCAGCAGTGAACTTCGAGGGATCGGGGCCAACGTCCTGACTTTC,CASSELRGIGANVLTF,.,16,.,TRBV2,TRBJ2-6
TGTGCCAGCAGTTCGACTAGCGGGGGGTTTGATACGCAGTATTTT,CASSSTSGGFDTQYF,TRBD2,15,.,TRBV6-5,TRBJ2-3
TGTGCCAGCAGCCCCAGGGTCTACACAGATACGCAGTATTTT,CASSPRVYTDTQYF,.,14,.,TRBV5-8,TRBJ2-3
TGTGCCAGCAGTACCCTCCGGGGAGGCCAGTACTTC,CASSTLRGGQYF,.,12,.,TRBV27,TRBJ2-5
TGTGCCAGCAGTCAGGACAGGGGGGATGAAAAACTGTTTTTT,CASSQDRGDEKLFF,TRBD1,14,.,TRBV2,TRBJ1-4
TGTGCCATAGCGGGGACGGTTAAGAGAACTAATGAAAAACTGTTTTTT,CAIAGTVKRTNEKLFF,.,16,.,TRBV7-9,TRBJ1-4
TGTGCCACCAGCAGATACGACCGGGACAGGGGGACAGATACGCAGTATTTT,CATSRYDRDRGTDTQYF,TRBD1,17,.,TRBV15,TRBJ2-3
TGTGCCAGCAGCTTGGGGACTAGTTCTCCCTCTGGGGCCAACGTCCTGACTTTC,CASSLGTSSPSGANVLTF,TRBD2,18,.,TRBV5-4,TRBJ2-6
TGCGCCAGCAGCACCGGGACAGCGAGTTACGAGCAGTACTTC,CASSTGTASYEQYF,TRBD1,14,.,TRBV5-1,TRBJ2-7
TGTGCCAGCAGCGCGGGACTCTACGAGCAGTACTTC,CASSAGLYEQYF,.,12,.,TRBV7-8,TRBJ2-7
TGCGCCAGCAGCCATACCACGACAGCTAACTATGGCTACACCTTC,CASSHTTTANYGYTF,.,15,.,TRBV4-1,TRBJ1-2
TGTGCCAGCATGGCGACAGAGTCTAACAATGAGCAGTTCTTC,CASMATESNNEQFF,.,14,.,TRBV2,TRBJ2-1
TGTGCCTGGAGTTTTGGATCGGGGAATGAAAAACTGTTTTTT,CAWSFGSGNEKLFF,.,14,.,TRBV30,TRBJ1-4
TGTGCCAGATTACAGGGCCAGAGGTCCTACAATGAGCAGTTCTTC,CARLQGQRSYNEQFF,.,15,.,TRBV21-1,TRBJ2-1
TGTGCCAGCAGTCGGACCGGGACTAGGTGGGGGGAGCTGTTTTTT,CASSRTGTRWGELFF,TRBD2,15,once,TRBV6-5,TRBJ2-2
TGTGCCAGCAGCGCCGGGACTGTGAACACTGAAGCTTTCTTT,CASSAGTVNTEAFF,.,14,.,TRBV5-6,TRBJ1-1
TGTGCCTGGAGTGTCGGGCTAGCGGGGACCGGGGAGCTGTTTTTT,CAWSVGLAGTGELFF,TRBD2,15,.,TRBV30,TRBJ2-2
TGCGCCAGCAGTGAGGCGAGGGGACTCCCGAACACCGGGGAGCTGTTTTTT,CASSEARGLPNTGELFF,.,17,.,TRBV10-1,TRBJ2-2
TGTGCCAGCAGCACAGACACGCACAATGAGCAGTTCTTC,CASSTDTHNEQFF,.,13,few,TRBV27,TRBJ2-1
TGTGCCAGCACCTGGGACTCTGACAATGAGCAGTTCTTC,CASTWDSDNEQFF,.,13,.,TRBV5-6,TRBJ2-1
TGTGCCAGCAGTTTTCGGACAGGGATAGAATCACCCCTCCACTTT,CASSFRTGIESPLHF,TRBD1,15,.,TRBV6-1,TRBJ1-6
TGTGCCAGCAGTGCCATCGAGCCCAACTCCTACGAGCAGTACTTC,CASSAIEPNSYEQYF,.,15,.,TRBV27,TRBJ2-7
TGCGCCAGCAGCTCACGCATTGGGACAGGGCAAAATGGCTACACCTTC,CASSSRIGTGQNGYTF,TRBD1,16,.,TRBV5-1,TRBJ1-2
TGTGCCAGCAGCTTCGGGGGAGGCACTGAAGCTTTCTTT,CASSFGGGTEAFF,.,13,.,TRBV7-9,TRBJ1-1
TGTGCCAGCAGTTTCGCCACAGGGCCGGGAACTGAAGCTTTCTTT,CASSFATGPGTEAFF,.,15,.,TRBV6-5,TRBJ1-1
TGTGCCAGCAGTGATCCGTCTGCAGCTAATGAAAAACTGTTTTTT,CASSDPSAANEKLFF,.,15,.,TRBV2,TRBJ1-4
TGCGCCAGCAGCCTACGTGAGGCCCGGGAGCTGTTTTTT,CASSLREARELFF,.,13,.,TRBV4-1,TRBJ2-2
TGTGCCAGCAGCTTAGAGGAGACTAGCGGGTGGCAAGAGACCCAGTACTTC,CASSLEETSGWQETQYF,TRBD2,17,.,TRBV7-6,TRBJ2-5
TGCGCCAGCAGCCAAGCCGGAGGCAGGGGGCGCTCTGGGGCCAACGTCCTGACTTTC,CASSQAGGRGRSGANVLTF,TRBD1,19,.,TRBV4-1,TRBJ2-6